This passage covers 30 T cell receptor beta chains from one sample sequenced in a study of CD8 T cells in Susac syndrome. Reverse transcription of about 0.5 to 1 ug RNA was carried out with random hexamers. From the immunoSEQ multiplex PCR reads, TCRdb called clonotypes with MiXCR, one entry per CDR3 protein. Of approximately 200,000 distinct CDR3 sequences in the sample, approximately 95% were seen once. The specimen was CD4+ T cells from PBMCs. These receptor sequences come from a human donor with multiple sclerosis.

The chain has TRBV5-1 and TRBJ2-6; D not resolved. Trimming pared 2 bases from V and 2 bases from J, leaving 8 bases between. Germline V gene sequence: CDR1 SGHRS, CDR2 YFSETQ. The CDR3 covers 15 residues. The CDR3 coding sequence is TGCGCCAGCAGCTTCGGAGATACTGGGGCCAACGTCCTGACTTTC. Protein sequence: CASSFGDTGANVLTF.

This chain joins TRBV13 and TRBJ2-7; TRBD1 aligns across 9 bases. Losses at the gene ends were 3 bases for V and 5 bases for J; bases not matched to a gene: 8. The CDR3 has 15 residues. The germline V gene encodes CDR1 PRHDT and CDR2 FYEKMQ (reference sequence). The CDR3 loop reads CASSFLGQGNHEQYF. The DNA of the CDR3 is TGTGCCAGCAGCTTTCTTGGACAGGGGAACCACGAGCAGTACTTC.

V is TRBV20-1 and J is TRBJ1-4, with D possibly TRBD1 on 5 matching bases. This CDR3 is 16 amino acids long. V lost 0 bases and J 0 bases, leaving 11 bases between the germline ends. The germline gives CDR1 DFQATT, CDR2 SNEGSKA (reference sequence). CDR3 nucleotides: TGCAGTGCTAGAGATGGACACCTCGCAACTAATGAAAAACTGTTTTTT. Protein: CSARDGHLATNEKLFF.

CDR3: CASSARDREGYTF. In DNA, the CDR3 is TGTGCCAGCAGTGCCCGGGACAGGGAAGGCTACACCTTC. This chain uses TRBV25-1 with TRBJ1-2, with TRBD1 matching 9 bases. Trimming took 4 bases from V and 8 from J; bases not matched to a gene: 5. The CDR3 loop spans 13 amino acids. The germline CDR1 and CDR2 sequences are MGHDK and SYGVNS.

The chain uses TRBV7-9 and TRBJ1-6; a possible D gene is TRBD1 (6 bases). V was trimmed by 1 base and J by 9 bases, leaving 10 bases between them. The CDR3 extends over 14 amino acids. Germline CDR1 is SEHNR and CDR2 is FQNEAQ (reference sequence). The CDR3 loop is CASSLVARGSPLHF. CDR3 DNA sequence: TGTGCCAGCAGCTTAGTGGCCAGGGGTTCACCCCTCCACTTT.

The chain uses TRBV20-1 and TRBJ2-5, with 7 positions matching TRBD1. Germline CDR1 is DFQATT and CDR2 is SNEGSKA (reference sequence). The CDR3 is 12 residues long. The junction had 5 bases not matched to a gene; V was cut back by 5 bases and J by 5 bases. The DNA for the CDR3 is TGCAGTGCTTCGGGACAGCGGGAGACCCAGTACTTC. Encoded protein: CSASGQRETQYF.

This chain links TRBV15 with TRBJ1-6; 7 bases map to TRBD1. Germline values: CDR1 LNHNV, CDR2 YYDKDF (reference sequence). Trimming took 5 bases from V and 8 from J; bases not matched to a gene: 9. CDR3 length: 15 residues. In nucleotides, the CDR3 is TGTGCCACCAGCGCCCGGGACAGCCCTTATTCACCCCTCCACTTT. It translates to CATSARDSPYSPLHF.

The rearrangement uses TRBV29-1 and TRBJ2-1; D call uncertain. V was shortened by 4 bases and J by 7 bases, with 8 bases between the two germline ends. The CDR3 is made up of 11 amino acids. In germline, CDR1 is SQVTM, CDR2 ANQGSEA. The CDR3 nucleotides are TGCAGCGTTGCGCCTCCAAATGAGCAGTTCTTC. Translated, it gives CSVAPPNEQFF.

The chain uses TRBV29-1 and TRBJ1-5; D is perhaps TRBD1 (5 bases). The V end was cut by 7 bases, the J end by 5 bases, with 15 bases between. The germline CDR1 and CDR2 sequences are SQVTM and ANQGSEA. The CDR3 consists of 13 residues. CDR3 DNA: TGCAGCGCCTACACTGGGGGAGATCAGCCCCAGCATTTT. Translating it yields CSAYTGGDQPQHF.

The chain couples TRBV19 to TRBJ2-7; D is undetermined. The length of the CDR3 is 11 residues. In germline, CDR1 is LNHDA, CDR2 SQIVND (reference sequence). Between the trimmed V and J ends, which lost 5 bases and 3 bases, there was a span of 5 bases. DNA of the CDR3: TGTGCCAGTAGTTCCGGCTACGAGCAGTACTTC. It specifies CASSSGYEQYF. Full variable domain (outside the CDR3, taken from reference TRBV19 and TRBJ2-7): DGGITQSPKYLFRKEGQNVTLSCEQNLNHDAMYWYRQDPGQGLRLIYYSQIVNDFQKGDIAEGYSVSREKKESFPLTVTSAQKNPTAFYLCASSSGYEQYFGPGTRLTVT.

V and J are TRBV3-1 and TRBJ1-2; D is unclear. Germline CDR1 reads LGHDT; CDR2 reads YNNKEL (reference sequence). Trimming cost V 1 base and J 8 bases, with 5 bases left between them. This CDR3 has 11 residues. CDR3 amino acids: CASSQGRGYTF. As DNA, the CDR3 is TGTGCCAGCAGCCAAGGTCGGGGCTACACCTTC.

The chain joins TRBV7-2 to TRBJ1-5; D is ambiguous. Germline loops: CDR1 SGHTA, CDR2 FQGNSA. The length of the CDR3 is 12 residues. V lost 5 bases and J lost 6, with 8 bases in between. The chain's CDR3 is CASSPGRQPQHF. CDR3 nucleotides: TGTGCCAGCAGCCCCGGCCGTCAGCCCCAGCATTTT.

This sequence joins TRBV25-1 and TRBJ1-6; 7 nucleotides agree with TRBD1. Germline trimming cut 3 bases from V and 7 bases from J; bases unmatched to any gene: 6. The CDR3 loop spans 15 amino acids. CDR1 is MGHDK, CDR2 SYGVNS, per germline. The CDR3 loop is CASSDTQGRNSPLHF. DNA for the CDR3: TGTGCCAGCAGTGATACACAGGGGAGAAATTCACCCCTCCACTTT.

This clonotype was observed a single time. This chain links TRBV20-1 with TRBJ1-5; D not resolved. The V gene's germline CDR1 is DFQATT and CDR2 SNEGSKA (reference sequence). V was pared by 5 bases and J by 3 bases, with 11 bases between. CDR3 length: 13 amino acids. The CDR3 region has the DNA TGCAGTGCTTCCACTCGGGACAATCAGCCCCAGCATTTT. Translated, it gives CSASTRDNQPQHF.

The genes are TRBV23-1 and TRBJ2-7; tentatively, D is TRBD2 (5 bases). TRBV23-1 is flagged as an ORF with uncertain function. The V and J ends lost 2 bases and 3 bases respectively, with 8 bases between them. There are 13 residues in the CDR3. The DNA of the CDR3 is TGCGCCAGCAGTCAAGTGGGAGACTACGAGCAGTACTTC. Protein product: CASSQVGDYEQYF.

The J gene is TRBJ1-5, the V gene TRBV19, with D maybe TRBD1 (5 bases). V gave up 6 bases and J gave up 0 bases, with 9 bases separating them. Per germline, CDR1 LNHDA and CDR2 SQIVND (reference sequence). The CDR3 is 14 amino acids. The CDR3 sequence is CASRRDSSNQPQHF. CDR3 nucleotides: TGTGCCAGTAGACGTGACAGTAGCAATCAGCCCCAGCATTTT.

The chain combines TRBV3-1 with TRBJ2-5; TRBD1 agrees at 8 bases. The CDR3 totals 15 residues. Germline CDR1 is LGHDT and CDR2 is YNNKEL (reference sequence). Trimming cost V 2 bases and J 4 bases; bases outside gene matches: 6. CDR3 nucleotides: TGTGCCAGCAGCCAAAAGGACAGGGCTCGAGAGACCCAGTACTTC. It codes for CASSQKDRARETQYF.

The chain combines TRBV7-9 with TRBJ1-6; D is perhaps TRBD1 (6 bases). Trimming cost V 3 bases and J 10 bases, with 13 bases left between them. CDR3 size: 14 residues. CDR1 and CDR2 (germline): SEHNR, FQNEAQ (reference sequence). CDR3 amino acids: CASSLSTGSSPLHF. CDR3 in DNA: TGTGCCAGCAGCTTGAGCACAGGGAGCTCACCCCTCCACTTT.

The chain is built from TRBV23-1 and TRBJ2-3, with 7 bases matching TRBD2. TRBV23-1 is assigned to the ORF class and has an uncertain function. CDR3 length equals 15 residues. Trimming cost V 4 bases and J 2 bases; bases outside gene matches: 6. CDR3 amino acids: CASSPGLEDTDTQYF. The CDR3 coding sequence is TGCGCCAGCAGTCCCGGACTAGAAGACACAGATACGCAGTATTTT.

The chain is built from TRBV11-3 and TRBJ2-3; D not certain. This CDR3 region has 15 residues. V shed 6 bases and J shed 2 bases, with 15 bases lying between them. Germline assignment: CDR1 SGHNT and CDR2 YENEEA. CDR3 coding DNA: TGTGCCAGCAGTTCCCTCCCGATTCACACAGATACGCAGTATTTT. Translating it yields CASSSLPIHTDTQYF.

This chain uses TRBV5-6 with TRBJ2-7; perhaps TRBD2 as D (5 bases). V was trimmed by 3 bases and J by 3 bases, leaving 10 bases between them. The CDR3 totals 13 residues. Per germline, CDR1 SGHDT and CDR2 YYEEEE. This chain's CDR3 is CASSSHEGYEQYV. The CDR3 DNA follows: TGTGCCAGCAGCTCTCATGAGGGCTACGAGCAGTACGTC.

This clonotype has just one count. This chain uses TRBV3-1 with TRBJ1-2; D unclear. This CDR3 comprises 13 residues. Germline V lookup: CDR1 LGHDT, CDR2 YNNKEL (reference sequence). Trimming shortened V by 4 bases and J by 8 bases, and 14 bases separated the two germline ends. This CDR3 is CASSLSTVKGYTF. The CDR3 DNA reads as TGTGCCAGCAGCCTCTCGACCGTAAAGGGCTACACCTTC.

The chain carries TRBV3-1 and TRBJ1-2; maybe TRBD1 (5 bases). V was trimmed by 4 bases and J by 8 bases, leaving 14 bases between them. This CDR3 region has 13 residues. The germline gives CDR1 LGHDT, CDR2 YNNKEL (reference sequence). CDR3 in amino acids: CASSPGPQGGYTF. CDR3 nucleotides: TGTGCCAGCAGCCCGGGACCTCAGGGAGGCTACACCTTC.

This chain joins TRBV12-3 or TRBV12-4 and TRBJ2-1; D is possibly TRBD2 (6 bases). The CDR3 loop spans 17 amino acids. V was clipped by 0 bases and J by 0 bases, with 12 bases between them. This chain's CDR3 is CASSLAGGHSSYNEQFF. The CDR3 coding sequence is TGTGCCAGCAGTTTAGCGGGGGGTCACAGCTCCTACAATGAGCAGTTCTTC.

CDR3 protein: CASSFPGAPDTIYF. In DNA form, the CDR3 reads TGTGCCAGCAGCTTTCCGGGGGCGCCGGACACCATATATTTT. This sequence joins TRBV5-4 and TRBJ1-3, with D tentatively TRBD1 (6 bases). Germline V gene lookup returns CDR1 SGHNT and CDR2 YYREEE (reference sequence). V was cut by 2 bases and J by 8 bases, with 14 bases left in between. The CDR3 consists of 14 residues.

The chain recombines TRBV3-1 with TRBJ1-5; the D is unclear. The length of the CDR3 is 16 residues. Germline V gene sequence: CDR1 LGHDT, CDR2 YNNKEL (reference sequence). Trimming left V 1 base short and J 0 bases short, with 10 bases between. In DNA, the CDR3 is TGTGCCAGCAGCCAAGTGGCAGAGTATAGCAATCAGCCCCAGCATTTT. Translated: CASSQVAEYSNQPQHF.

This clonotype was recorded once. The rearrangement uses TRBV5-1 and TRBJ2-3, with D possibly matching TRBD2 (7 bases). V gave up 5 bases and J gave up 0 bases, with 16 bases separating them. CDR3 size: 16 residues. Germline V CDR1 and CDR2: SGHRS, YFSETQ. The CDR3 protein is CASRGGAGSSTDTQYF. CDR3 sequence (DNA): TGCGCCAGCAGGGGGGGGGCCGGGTCGAGCACAGATACGCAGTATTTT.

The chain links TRBV30 to TRBJ1-6; possibly TRBD1 for D (5 bases). Germline CDR1 is GTSNPN and CDR2 is SVGIG (reference sequence). Trimming left V 0 bases short and J 7 bases short, with 10 bases between. The CDR3 totals 14 residues. This chain's CDR3 is CAWSVGRTNSPLHF. CDR3 bases: TGTGCCTGGAGTGTTGGGCGGACAAATTCACCCCTCCACTTT.

The genes are TRBV3-1 and TRBJ2-1, with D perhaps assigned TRBD1 or TRBD2 (5 bases each). Trimming removed 6 bases at V and 10 bases at J, with 13 bases between. The CDR3 is 12 residues long. Germline lookup yields CDR1 LGHDT and CDR2 YNNKEL (reference sequence). CDR3 DNA: TGTGCCAGCAGTTACTCGGGACGGGAGCAGTTCTTC. Encoded protein: CASSYSGREQFF.

This CDR3 is CASSVDWRRTGATNYGYTF. In DNA, the CDR3 is TGTGCCAGCAGCGTAGATTGGAGGCGGACAGGGGCAACTAACTATGGCTACACCTTC. J is TRBJ1-2 and V is TRBV9; 9 bases are shared with TRBD1. Germline lookup yields CDR1 SGDLS and CDR2 YYNGEE. This CDR3 comprises 19 residues. V lost 0 bases, J lost 0 bases, and 12 bases stayed unmatched.